Listed here are 29 T cell receptor beta chains from one sample, sequenced in a study of technical replicates of blood from a handful of donors. Here immunoSEQ multiplex PCR was the method, and the copy in TCRdb shows in-frame clones only, minus some. This sample has tens of thousands of clones; 89% occur once, and the top ten carry roughly 0.38%. Specimen: T cells isolated from PBMCs. The receptor source for this set is a human donor in good health.

The rearrangement joins TRBV29-1 to TRBJ2-3; D is ambiguous. Per germline, CDR1 SQVTM and CDR2 ANQGSEA. The V gene lost 5 bases and the J gene lost 5 bases, with 14 bases spanning the gap. The CDR3 spans 13 residues. CDR3 nucleotides: TGCAGCGTTAGAGCCATATCGGGAGATACGCAGTATTTT. This codes for CSVRAISGDTQYF.

The V and J genes are TRBV4-2 and TRBJ1-3, with 7 nucleotides matching TRBD1. With V trimmed by 2 bases and J by 2 bases, 3 bases remained unmatched. Germline loops: CDR1 LGHNA, CDR2 YNFKEQ. The CDR3 runs to 15 residues. CDR3 nucleotide sequence: TGTGCCAGCAGCCAACCTCAGGGGGCTGGAAACACCATATATTTT. Translated, it gives CASSQPQGAGNTIYF.

V and J are TRBV10-3 and TRBJ2-7, with TRBD2 identical over 10 bases. This CDR3 contains 15 residues. The trim removed 9 bases at V and 1 base at J, leaving 9 bases unmatched. Per the germline V gene, CDR1 is ENHRY and CDR2 is SYGVKD. CDR3 sequence reads: CAIGPSGRSSYEQYF. The CDR3 coding sequence is TGTGCCATTGGGCCTAGCGGGAGATCGTCCTACGAGCAGTACTTC.

The V call is TRBV7-9, the J call TRBJ2-3; D is possibly TRBD2 (5 bases). This CDR3 comprises 13 residues. Germline V gives CDR1 SEHNR, CDR2 FQNEAQ (reference sequence). V was shortened by 5 bases and J by 0 bases, with 6 bases between the two germline ends. For the CDR3, the DNA is TGTGCCAGCAGCCGGGGAAGCACAGATACGCAGTATTTT. It encodes CASSRGSTDTQYF.

The V gene is TRBV19, the J gene TRBJ2-3, with TRBD2 as a possible D gene (6 bases). CDR1 is LNHDA, CDR2 SQIVND, per germline (reference sequence). CDR3 length: 13 amino acids. The V gene lost 9 bases and the J gene lost 2 bases, with 12 bases spanning the gap. CDR3 nucleotide sequence: TGTGCCAGCCGGGGACTCAACACAGATACGCAGTATTTT. Translated, it gives CASRGLNTDTQYF.

The V call is TRBV6-5, the J call TRBJ2-1; tentative D call: TRBD1 (6 bases). CDR1 and CDR2 (germline): MNHEY, SVGAGI. The CDR3 has 16 residues. V was trimmed by 4 bases and J by 0 bases, leaving 13 bases between them. CDR3 in amino acids: CASSSPTGSSYNEQFF. Here the CDR3 DNA reads TGTGCCAGCAGTTCCCCTACAGGGAGCTCCTACAATGAGCAGTTCTTC.

The V call is TRBV5-1, the J call TRBJ2-7; maybe TRBD2 (5 bases). Germline lookup yields CDR1 SGHRS and CDR2 YFSETQ. The V gene lost 0 bases and the J gene lost 3 bases, with 10 bases spanning the gap. The CDR3 spans 14 residues. The CDR3 protein is CASSLGYGGYEQYF. For the CDR3, the DNA is TGCGCCAGCAGCTTGGGATACGGAGGCTACGAGCAGTACTTC.

The V and J genes are TRBV29-1 and TRBJ2-3; 9 nucleotides align to TRBD1. This CDR3 is 16 amino acids long. CDR1 SQVTM and CDR2 ANQGSEA come from the germline V gene. The V and J ends lost 1 base and 2 bases, in that order; junction bases with no gene match: 7. In DNA, the CDR3 is TGCAGCGTTGAAGGGCGGACAGGGGCTCACACAGATACGCAGTATTTT. It encodes CSVEGRTGAHTDTQYF.

The rearrangement uses TRBV15 and TRBJ2-1; D remains unclear. The CDR3 has 15 residues. Germline CDR1 reads LNHNV; CDR2 reads YYDKDF (reference sequence). V was clipped by 0 bases and J by 2 bases, with 8 bases between them. Written as DNA, the CDR3 is TGTGCCACCAGCAGAGAGGCAGGTACCTACAATGAGCAGTTCTTC. Protein: CATSREAGTYNEQFF.

This clone was seen only a few times. The chain is built from TRBV4-1 and TRBJ1-1; D remains unclear. The CDR3 has 13 amino acids. Trimming took 1 base from V and 5 from J, leaving 8 bases between them. In germline, CDR1 is MGHRA, CDR2 YSYEKL. CDR3 coding DNA: TGCGCCAGCAGCCAAGCACAGATGACTGAAGCTTTCTTT. Translation: CASSQAQMTEAFF.

The V call is TRBV15, the J call TRBJ1-1; D is ambiguous. CDR1 and CDR2 from the germline V gene are LNHNV and YYDKDF (reference sequence). V lost 0 bases and J lost 2, with 7 bases in between. The CDR3 is made up of 14 amino acids. CDR3 sequence reads: CATSRDLINTEAFF. CDR3 sequence (DNA): TGTGCCACCAGCAGAGATCTAATAAACACTGAAGCTTTCTTT. Together with reference TRBV15 and TRBJ1-1, the CDR3 gives the full variable domain: DAMVIQNPRYQVTQFGKPVTLSCSQTLNHNVMYWYQQKSSQAPKLLFHYYDKDFNNEADTPDNFQSRRPNTSFCFLDIRSPGLGDTAMYLCATSRDLINTEAFFGQGTRLTVV.

The genes are TRBV28 and TRBJ1-4; 7 bases agree with TRBD1. Per germline, CDR1 MDHEN and CDR2 SYDVKM. CDR3 length: 14 amino acids. With 10 bases clipped from V and 0 bases from J, the junction kept 5 bases outside the gene matches. Here the CDR3 DNA reads TGTGCCATCGGACAGGCAGCAACTAATGAAAAACTGTTTTTT. Its translation is CAIGQAATNEKLFF.

This clone has just one count. V is TRBV10-2 and J is TRBJ2-3, with 11 nucleotides matching TRBD2. CDR1 and CDR2 from the germline V gene are WSHSY and SAAADI. This CDR3 has 15 residues. Trimming removed 7 bases from V and 6 bases from J; junction bases left unmatched: 9. The CDR3: CASKEIAGGPDTQYF. In nucleotides, the CDR3 is TGCGCCAGCAAGGAGATAGCGGGAGGGCCGGATACGCAGTATTTT.

J is TRBJ2-7 and V is TRBV19; TRBD1 agrees at 7 bases. The CDR3 extends over 14 amino acids. CDR1 and CDR2 (germline): LNHDA, SQIVND (reference sequence). V lost 3 bases and J lost 4; bases outside the gene matches: 6. The CDR3 spells CASSMERGQYEQYF. CDR3 DNA: TGTGCCAGTAGTATGGAGAGGGGGCAGTACGAGCAGTACTTC.

The rearrangement links TRBV9 to TRBJ2-1, with D possibly TRBD1 on 5 matching bases. This CDR3 has 16 residues. V lost 0 bases, J lost 0 bases, and 10 bases lay in between. Germline loops: CDR1 SGDLS, CDR2 YYNGEE. The CDR3 nucleotides are TGTGCCAGCAGCGTAGCAGGGCGCAACTCCTACAATGAGCAGTTCTTC. This encodes CASSVAGRNSYNEQFF.

For the CDR3, the DNA is TGTGCCAGCAGCTTTCCCGGAGGCAATGAGCAGTTCTTC. Residues: CASSFPGGNEQFF. This sequence joins TRBV7-3 and TRBJ2-1; a weak D match, TRBD2 (5 bases). The length of the CDR3 is 13 residues. Germline CDR1 and CDR2: SGHTA and FQGTGA. The V end lost 3 bases, the J end lost 6 bases, and 9 bases lay between the germline ends. Combining the CDR3 with reference TRBV7-3 and TRBJ2-1 gives the whole variable domain GAGVSQTPSNKVTEKGKYVELRCDPISGHTALYWYRQSLGQGPEFLIYFQGTGAADDSGLPNDRFFAVRPEGSVSTLKIQRTERGDSAVYLCASSFPGGNEQFFGPGTRLTVL.

The CDR3 DNA reads as TGTGCCAGCAGCTTAGGTTCATTCGAGCCGAACACTGAAGCTTTCTTT. Amino acid sequence: CASSLGSFEPNTEAFF. The J gene is TRBJ1-1, the V gene TRBV7-8; no clear D. Trimming took 1 base from V and 1 from J, leaving 13 bases between them. Germline V gene lookup returns CDR1 SGHVS and CDR2 FQNEAQ. CDR3 size: 16 residues. Using reference TRBV7-8 and TRBJ1-1 for the parts outside the CDR3, the full variable domain is GAGVSQSPRYKVAKRGQDVALRCDPISGHVSLFWYQQALGQGPEFLTYFQNEAQLDKSGLPSDRFFAERPEGSVSTLKIQRTQQEDSAVYLCASSLGSFEPNTEAFFGQGTRLTVV.

This clone occurred once. The chain recombines TRBV6-4 with TRBJ2-3, with D possibly TRBD2 on 6 matching bases. The CDR3 contains 15 residues. Between the trimmed V and J ends, which lost 6 bases and 2 bases, there was a span of 15 bases. Germline CDR1 MRHNA, CDR2 SNTAGT. The CDR3 DNA is TGTGCCAGCAGAGAGCGGGCGGGATCCACAGATACGCAGTATTTT. Protein product: CASRERAGSTDTQYF.

J is TRBJ2-5 and V is TRBV5-6, with 8 bases matching TRBD1. Germline CDR1 SGHDT, CDR2 YYEEEE. The junction had 3 bases not matched to a gene; V was cut back by 0 bases and J by 2 bases. The CDR3 contains 15 residues. In DNA, the CDR3 is TGTGCCAGCAGCTTGGGTACAGGGGGGCAAGAGACCCAGTACTTC. Its protein product is CASSLGTGGQETQYF.

The rearrangement joins TRBV27 to TRBJ1-1; TRBD1 agrees at 8 bases. Unmatched junction bases numbered 7, after V lost 3 bases and J lost 7 bases. CDR1 and CDR2 (germline): MNHEY, SMNVEV (reference sequence). This CDR3 contains 14 residues. CDR3 bases: TGTGCCAGCAGTTTCCGACAGGGGCTACATGAAGCTTTCTTT. Protein: CASSFRQGLHEAFF.

J is TRBJ2-2 and V is TRBV7-8; D might be TRBD2 (5 bases). Per the germline V gene, CDR1 is SGHVS and CDR2 is FQNEAQ. CDR3 length: 16 residues. V lost 2 bases and J 7 bases, leaving 17 bases between the germline ends. CDR3 protein: CASSLKERAFFGELFF. The CDR3 nucleotides are TGTGCCAGCAGCTTAAAGGAGAGGGCCTTTTTCGGGGAGCTGTTTTTT.

This chain joins TRBV9 and TRBJ2-2, with 9 bases lining up with TRBD2. The CDR3 extends over 16 amino acids. Germline V gives CDR1 SGDLS, CDR2 YYNGEE. The V gene end was trimmed by 6 bases and the J gene end by 8 bases; junction bases not matched to a gene: 14. CDR3 in amino acids: CASTPLRLAGYGELFF. CDR3 nucleotide sequence: TGTGCCAGCACCCCCCTACGGCTAGCGGGATATGGGGAGCTGTTTTTT.

Only one count was recorded for this clone. J is TRBJ2-3 and V is TRBV7-9; D gene unclear. The CDR3 consists of 15 residues. Trimming took 5 bases from V and 5 from J, leaving 17 bases between them. The germline V gene has CDR1 SEHNR and CDR2 FQNEAQ (reference sequence). This CDR3 is CASSARRPSQDTQYF. The CDR3 DNA reads as TGTGCCAGCAGCGCACGGCGGCCAAGTCAAGATACGCAGTATTTT.

The chain joins TRBV15 to TRBJ2-6, with D perhaps TRBD1 (6 bases). Trimming left V 3 bases short and J 1 base short, with 10 bases between. CDR1 LNHNV and CDR2 YYDKDF come from the germline V gene (reference sequence). This CDR3 is 16 amino acids long. The CDR3 sequence is CATSSERGSGANVLTF. Here the CDR3 DNA reads TGTGCCACCAGCAGCGAAAGGGGGTCTGGGGCCAACGTCCTGACTTTC.

The chain has TRBV6-1 and TRBJ1-5; D remains unclear. V was shortened by 0 bases and J by 4 bases, with 10 bases between the two germline ends. The CDR3 has 15 residues. The germline V gene encodes CDR1 MNHNS and CDR2 SASEGT. As DNA, the CDR3 is TGTGCCAGCAGTGAAGCAACCACACGTAATCAGCCCCAGCATTTT. Protein: CASSEATTRNQPQHF.

The chain carries TRBV7-9 and TRBJ1-4; D unclear. Trimming stripped 1 base from V and 8 bases from J, with 14 bases between. The germline V gene encodes CDR1 SEHNR and CDR2 FQNEAQ (reference sequence). This CDR3 contains 15 residues. The CDR3 reads CASSLDSNLNEKLFF. The CDR3 DNA reads as TGTGCCAGCAGCTTAGACAGTAATCTGAACGAAAAACTGTTTTTT.

The genes are TRBV6-1 and TRBJ2-7; D is perhaps TRBD1 (6 bases). CDR1 and CDR2 (germline): MNHNS, SASEGT. V lost 10 bases and J 3 bases, leaving 13 bases between the germline ends. The CDR3 sequence is 12 residues long. CDR3 nucleotide sequence: TGTGCCACGTTGGGACAAGACTACGAGCAGTACTTC. Protein: CATLGQDYEQYF.

The chain has TRBV7-9 and TRBJ1-1; 8 bases match TRBD1. The CDR3 extends over 14 amino acids. The trim removed 3 bases at V and 1 base at J, leaving 1 base unmatched. The germline V gene encodes CDR1 SEHNR and CDR2 FQNEAQ (reference sequence). The CDR3 coding sequence is TGTGCCAGCAGCTTTACAGGGGGGAACACTGAAGCTTTCTTT. Protein product: CASSFTGGNTEAFF.

The chain couples TRBV28 to TRBJ2-3, with 11 bases fitting TRBD1. This CDR3 contains 16 residues. The V and J ends lost 5 bases and 4 bases, in that order; junction bases with no gene match: 8. Germline CDR1 MDHEN, CDR2 SYDVKM. The DNA of the CDR3 is TGTGCCAGCAGTCCTGCCGGGACAGGGGGGGCAGATACGCAGTATTTT. Translated, it gives CASSPAGTGGADTQYF.